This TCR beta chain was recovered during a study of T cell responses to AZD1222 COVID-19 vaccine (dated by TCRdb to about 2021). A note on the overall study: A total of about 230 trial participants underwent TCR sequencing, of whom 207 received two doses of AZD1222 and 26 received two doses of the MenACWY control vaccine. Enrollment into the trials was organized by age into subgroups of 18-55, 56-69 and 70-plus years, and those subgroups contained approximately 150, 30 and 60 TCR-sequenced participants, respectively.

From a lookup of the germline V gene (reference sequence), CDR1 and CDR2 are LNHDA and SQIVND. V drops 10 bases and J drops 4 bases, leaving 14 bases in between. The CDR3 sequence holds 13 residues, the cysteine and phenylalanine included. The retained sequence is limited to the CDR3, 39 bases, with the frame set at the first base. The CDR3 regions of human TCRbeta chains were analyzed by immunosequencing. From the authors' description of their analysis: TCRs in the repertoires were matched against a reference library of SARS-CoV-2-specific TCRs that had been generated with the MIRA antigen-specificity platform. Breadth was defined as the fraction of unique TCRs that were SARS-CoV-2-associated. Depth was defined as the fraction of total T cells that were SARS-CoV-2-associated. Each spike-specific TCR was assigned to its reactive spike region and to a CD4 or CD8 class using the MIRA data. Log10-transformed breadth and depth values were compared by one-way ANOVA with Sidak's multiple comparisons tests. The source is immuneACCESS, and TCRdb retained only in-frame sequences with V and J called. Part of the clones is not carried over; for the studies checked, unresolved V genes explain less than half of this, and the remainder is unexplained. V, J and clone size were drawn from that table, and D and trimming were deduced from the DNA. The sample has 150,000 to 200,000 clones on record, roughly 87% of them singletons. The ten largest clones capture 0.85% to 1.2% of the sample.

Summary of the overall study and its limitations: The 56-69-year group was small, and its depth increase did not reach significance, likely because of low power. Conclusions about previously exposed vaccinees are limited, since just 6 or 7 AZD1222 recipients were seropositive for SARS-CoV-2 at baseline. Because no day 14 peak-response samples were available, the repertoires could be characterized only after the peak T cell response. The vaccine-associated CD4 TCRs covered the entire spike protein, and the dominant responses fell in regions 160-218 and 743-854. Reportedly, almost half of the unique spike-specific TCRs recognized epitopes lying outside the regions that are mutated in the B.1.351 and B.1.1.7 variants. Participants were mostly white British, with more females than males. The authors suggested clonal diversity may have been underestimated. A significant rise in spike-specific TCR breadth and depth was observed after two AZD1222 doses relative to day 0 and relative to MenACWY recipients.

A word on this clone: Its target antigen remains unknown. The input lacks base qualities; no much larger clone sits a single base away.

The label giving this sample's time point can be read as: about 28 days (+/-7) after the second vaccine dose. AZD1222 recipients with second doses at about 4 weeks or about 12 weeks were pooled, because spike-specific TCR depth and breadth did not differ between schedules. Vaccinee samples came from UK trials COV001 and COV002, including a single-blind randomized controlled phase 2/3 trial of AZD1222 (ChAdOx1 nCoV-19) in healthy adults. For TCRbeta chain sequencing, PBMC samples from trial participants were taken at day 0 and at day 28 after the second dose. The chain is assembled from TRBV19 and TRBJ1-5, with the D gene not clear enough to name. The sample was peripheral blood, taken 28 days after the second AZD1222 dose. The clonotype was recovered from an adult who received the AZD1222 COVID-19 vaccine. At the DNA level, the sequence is TGTGCCAACGCCGGGGAGCAAAATCAGCCCCAGCATTTT. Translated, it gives CANAGEQNQPQHF.